Listed below are T cell receptor beta chains from one sample, sequenced in a study of sequential checkpoint blockade in melanoma. The assay was immunoSEQ multiplex PCR, and TCRdb's table has in-frame clones only and misses some. Among some 18,000 clones listed, 26% were seen once. The sample consisted of tumor tissue (inferred from file names), taken from a patient given nivolumab and ipilimumab in sequence. The receptors originated from a human donor with melanoma. Each CDR3 is given with its conserved first and last residue.

>TRBV18|TRBJ2-2
CASSPGLNTGELFF
>TRBV11-3|TRBJ1-4
CASSLYQGTATNEKLFF
>TRBV28|TRBJ2-1
CASQTSGRGNEQFF
>TRBV4-1|TRBJ1-1
CASSQNREMNTEAFF
>TRBV9|TRBJ2-7
CASSVGGMAYEQYF
>TRBV9|TRBJ2-7
CASSVGLAGVEYEQYF
>TRBV6-8|TRBJ2-1
CASSYRASGGTYNEQFF
>TRBV6-8|TRBJ2-1
CAISAGTDYNEQFF
>TRBV11-3|TRBJ2-5
CASSGVGLAGGAETQYF
>TRBV11-3|TRBJ2-3
CASSALAGSTDTQYF
>TRBV29-1|TRBJ2-5
CSVEKRGKQETQYF
>TRBV6-8|TRBJ1-5
CASILQGAGQPQHF
>TRBV11-3|TRBJ1-2
CASSPNPGTPYGYTF
>TRBV28|TRBJ2-7
CASRDSYRYEQYF
>TRBV19|TRBJ1-5
CASSAGVGNQPQHF
>TRBV19|TRBJ1-2
CASSTRTAGNYGYTF
>TRBV6-8|TRBJ1-3
CASRATGISGNTIYF
>TRBV7-1|TRBJ2-1
CASSAQGINEQFF
>TRBV18|TRBJ2-2
CASSPLPGTSARRRDGGELFF
>TRBV11-3|TRBJ2-7
CASSPGVIAYEQYF
>TRBV5-1|TRBJ2-3
CASRYKTSGLTDTQYF
>TRBV19|TRBJ2-5
CASSMDWEETQYF
>TRBV5-1|TRBJ1-1
CASSLDSSDTEAFF
>TRBV5-1|TRBJ2-2
CASSPRVAGNTGELFF
>TRBV11-3|TRBJ2-1
CASSSTSGGVNEQFF
>TRBV28|TRBJ2-4
CASRGHGGGEGIQYF
>TRBV5-1|TRBJ1-1
CASSLTGGIPEAFF
>TRBV2|TRBJ1-5
CASSYSESSNQPQHF
>TRBV7-2|TRBJ2-4
CASSLAVPGGGRLLAKNIQYF
>TRBV15|TRBJ1-2
CATKTRMTGDGYTF
>TRBV9|TRBJ1-1
CASSWLGNTEAFF
>TRBV18|TRBJ1-2
CASSPPQGPNYGYTF
>TRBV7-7|TRBJ2-5
CASSLFLGQQETQYF
>TRBV15|TRBJ2-2
CATSGGNRRTGELFF
>TRBV6-8|TRBJ1-6
CASRELGSYNSPLHF
>TRBV30|TRBJ1-2
CAWSVRRDMGGYTF
>TRBV11-3|TRBJ1-2
CASSLGEMRLYGYTF
>TRBV11-3|TRBJ1-1
CASSLLTPGQGTEAFF
>TRBV11-3|TRBJ2-3
CASSLKGRTITDTQYF
>TRBV30|TRBJ1-2
CAWSDPGQGGHYGYTF
>TRBV9|TRBJ1-2
CASSVGPNDGYTF
>TRBV29-1|TRBJ2-5
CSGQGDWEETQYF
>TRBV15|TRBJ1-4
CATSRAGADEKLFF
>TRBV19|TRBJ2-2
CASSMTSGVNTGELFF
>TRBV6-8|TRBJ1-1
CASSYSIWETNTEAFF
>TRBV19|TRBJ1-5
CASSTLGPTQPQHF
>TRBV10-2|TRBJ1-4
CATLGDREEKLFF
>TRBV7-7|TRBJ2-1
CASSLGRRAYNEQFF
>TRBV28|TRBJ2-7
CASSFGNSPYEQYF
>TRBV11-1|TRBJ2-4
CASSPLAGAQNTVKNIQYF
>TRBV4-1|TRBJ2-2
CASSRQGRVTGELFF
>TRBV11-3|TRBJ2-7
CASSLYGVGAYEQYF
>TRBV9|TRBJ2-3
CASSGQDWGERDTQYF
>TRBV11-3|TRBJ2-7
CASSLRGQSSYEQYF